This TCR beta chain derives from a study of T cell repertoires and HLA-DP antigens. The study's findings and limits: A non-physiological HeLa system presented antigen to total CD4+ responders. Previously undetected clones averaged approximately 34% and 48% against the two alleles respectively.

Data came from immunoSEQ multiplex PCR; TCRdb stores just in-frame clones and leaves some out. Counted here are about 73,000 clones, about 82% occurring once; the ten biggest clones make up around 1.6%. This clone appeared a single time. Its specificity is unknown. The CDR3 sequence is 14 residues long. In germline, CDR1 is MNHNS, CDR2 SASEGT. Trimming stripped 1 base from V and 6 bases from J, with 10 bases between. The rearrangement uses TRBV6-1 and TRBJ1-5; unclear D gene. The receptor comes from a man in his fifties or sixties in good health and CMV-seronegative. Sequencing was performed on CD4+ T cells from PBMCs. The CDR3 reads CASSEGAGFQPQHF. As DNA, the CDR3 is TGTGCCAGCAGTGAAGGCGCGGGATTTCAGCCCCAGCATTTT.